The T cell receptor beta chain under discussion was sequenced for a study of CD8+ T cells in alopecia areata. Following RNA extraction, reverse transcription yielded cDNA that acted as the sequencing template. This table comes from immunoSEQ multiplex PCR, and its TCRdb copy is limited to in-frame clones, with some not included. The data contain around 12,000 clones, more than 45% of them singletons. Study-wide results and limits: Sequenced scalp T cells also include alphabeta T cells resident in normal skin.

Details on this clone: Its antigen is currently unknown.

The CDR3 spans 15 residues. Germline CDR1 and CDR2: MNHEY and SVGAGI. With 1 base removed from V and 0 bases from J, the gap between germline ends came to 9 bases. It was from alopecia areata patients that lesional scalp punch biopsies and peripheral blood were collected. The sequenced sample was skin. This TCR derives from a human donor with alopecia areata. This chain connects TRBV6-5 to TRBJ1-1; D is unclear. CDR3 loop: CASSYWSSMNTEAFF. CDR3 sequence (DNA): TGTGCCAGCAGTTACTGGAGTTCGATGAACACTGAAGCTTTCTTT.